The 30 T cell receptor beta chains below were found in one sample sequenced in a study of cytotoxic CD8 clonotypes in ibrutinib-treated CLL. TCRdb's table, derived via immunoSEQ multiplex PCR, lists solely in-frame clones and lacks some. The table lists fewer than 300,000 clones, roughly four fifths of them singletons, with around 6% in the top ten. The sample consisted of PBMCs, taken at disease progression, from a patient treated with ibrutinib. The receptors shown here come from a human donor with chronic lymphocytic leukemia.

V and J are TRBV6-1 and TRBJ2-1, with TRBD1 as a possible D gene (5 bases). The ends were cut back, 3 bases at V and 0 bases at J, with 12 bases in the middle. This CDR3 contains 16 residues. Germline V gene data show CDR1 as MNHNS and CDR2 as SASEGT. The CDR3 sequence is CASSDLTRDSYNEQFF. CDR3 bases: TGTGCCAGCAGTGACCTAACCAGGGACTCCTACAATGAGCAGTTCTTC.

The J gene is TRBJ2-1, the V gene TRBV29-1, with 8 bases fitting TRBD1. V lost 4 bases, J lost 7 bases, and 6 bases stayed unmatched. The CDR3 is 13 residues long. Per germline, CDR1 SQVTM and CDR2 ANQGSEA. CDR3 in amino acids: CSVARTGWNEQFF. The CDR3 DNA follows: TGCAGCGTTGCGAGGACAGGGTGGAATGAGCAGTTCTTC.

This rearrangement joins TRBV11-1 to TRBJ2-3, with unresolved D. Germline V gives CDR1 SGHAT, CDR2 FQDESV (reference sequence). There are 16 residues in the CDR3. Between the trimmed V and J ends, which lost 1 base and 0 bases, there was a span of 11 bases. The CDR3 DNA reads as TGTGCCAGCAGCTTAGGCGTAGGTCCTAGCACAGATACGCAGTATTTT. Its translation is CASSLGVGPSTDTQYF. Full variable domain (rest looked up from reference TRBV11-1 and TRBJ2-3): EAEVAQSPRYKITEKSQAVAFWCDPISGHATLYWYRQILGQGPELLVQFQDESVVDDSQLPKDRFSAERLKGVDSTLKIQPAELGDSAMYLCASSLGVGPSTDTQYFGPGTRLTVL.

In its sample, this clone was seen once. The J gene is TRBJ2-7, the V gene TRBV7-9, with D possibly TRBD1 on 6 matching bases. The CDR3 runs to 17 residues. CDR1 and CDR2 (germline): SEHNR, FQNEAQ (reference sequence). V was clipped by 1 base and J by 5 bases, with 21 bases between them. The DNA for the CDR3 is TGTGCCAGCAGCTTAGGGGCCGAGGTCAGGGGTATCGACGAGCAGTACTTC. This sequence encodes CASSLGAEVRGIDEQYF.

The sample holds one count of this clone. V usage is TRBV29-1 and J usage is TRBJ2-7; D gene ambiguous. CDR1 is SQVTM, CDR2 ANQGSEA, per germline. The CDR3 contains 12 residues. V lost 1 base and J 7 bases, leaving 11 bases between the germline ends. This chain's CDR3 is CSVEAGTVEQYF. The CDR3 DNA reads as TGCAGCGTTGAAGCTGGTACGGTTGAGCAGTACTTC.

The rearrangement uses TRBV28 and TRBJ2-1, with a possible D match to TRBD2 (6 bases). This CDR3 comprises 15 residues. V was shortened by 3 bases and J by 4 bases, with 13 bases between the two germline ends. The germline CDR1 and CDR2 sequences are MDHEN and SYDVKM. In DNA form, the CDR3 reads TGTGCCAGCAGTTTCGGAGGGGCCTTTTACAATGAGCAGTTCTTC. Amino acid sequence: CASSFGGAFYNEQFF.

This clone was observed a handful of times. The chain recombines TRBV9 with TRBJ1-2; no clear D. The CDR3 runs 12 residues. Germline-derived CDR1 and CDR2 are SGDLS and YYNGEE. Trimming cost V 4 bases and J 7 bases, with 11 bases left between them. The CDR3 protein is CASSPDPRGYTF. The DNA for the CDR3 is TGTGCCAGCAGCCCGGACCCGCGTGGCTACACCTTC. The whole variable domain, remainder taken from reference TRBV9 and TRBJ1-2, is DSGVTQTPKHLITATGQRVTLRCSPRSGDLSVYWYQQSLDQGLQFLIQYYNGEERAKGNILERFSAQQFPDLHSELNLSSLELGDSALYFCASSPDPRGYTFGSGTRLTVV.

The chain employs TRBV5-4 and TRBJ1-2; 10 positions match TRBD1. The V segment lost 3 bases and the J segment 5 bases; nucleotides outside the gene matches: 4. Per germline, CDR1 SGHNT and CDR2 YYREEE (reference sequence). The CDR3 has 14 amino acids. The CDR3 nucleotides read TGTGCCAGCAGCTCTGACAGGGGGCTATATGGCTACACCTTC. Amino acid sequence: CASSSDRGLYGYTF. Variable domain in full (rest from reference TRBV5-4 and TRBJ1-2): ETGVTQSPTHLIKTRGQQVTLRCSSQSGHNTVSWYQQALGQGPQFIFQYYREEENGRGNFPPRFSGLQFPNYSSELNVNALELDDSALYLCASSSDRGLYGYTFGSGTRLTVV.

The chain links TRBV18 to TRBJ2-7, with 8 bases lining up with TRBD2. J lost 6 bases, V lost 1 base, and 17 bases had no gene match. From germline, CDR1 is KGHSH and CDR2 LQKENI. The CDR3 runs 18 residues. CDR3 in DNA: TGTGCCAGCTCACCACGCGGCGGGGGGATTAGCGGGCCCAGCGAGCAGTACTTC. Its protein is CASSPRGGGISGPSEQYF.

The rearrangement joins TRBV28 to TRBJ1-5; no firm D call. The length of the CDR3 is 14 residues. The germline V and J ends were trimmed by 4 bases and 9 bases, with 16 bases remaining between them. Germline CDR1 is MDHEN and CDR2 is SYDVKM. CDR3 nucleotide sequence: TGTGCCAGCAGTTCTGGAGCTAATATCATGCCCCAGCATTTT. It is translated as CASSSGANIMPQHF.

The V gene is TRBV18, the J gene TRBJ2-6, with TRBD2 matching over 10 bases. The V segment lost 4 bases and the J segment 7 bases; nucleotides outside the gene matches: 10. Germline CDR1 reads KGHSH; CDR2 reads LQKENI. The CDR3 totals 17 residues. CDR3 region: CASSQLAGDLDANVLTF. The CDR3 DNA follows: TGTGCCAGCTCACAGCTAGCGGGAGACCTTGATGCCAACGTCCTGACTTTC.

The chain carries TRBV4-1 and TRBJ2-3; D unresolved. With 2 bases removed from V and 0 bases from J, the gap between germline ends came to 12 bases. Germline V lookup: CDR1 MGHRA, CDR2 YSYEKL. The CDR3 runs 16 residues. CDR3: CASSQPGFASTDTQYF. CDR3 DNA: TGCGCCAGCAGCCAACCGGGTTTTGCTAGCACAGATACGCAGTATTTT.

The rearrangement links TRBV10-2 to TRBJ2-7; maybe TRBD1 (5 bases). This CDR3 is built from 13 residues. CDR1 is WSHSY and CDR2 is SAAADI in the germline V gene. The V end was cut by 3 bases, the J end by 2 bases, with 8 bases between. CDR3 coding DNA: TGCGCCAGCAGTGACAGGGCCCCCTACGAGCAGTACTTC. Its translation is CASSDRAPYEQYF.

The CDR3 nucleotides read TGTGCCAGCAGCGGGGCAGGAGGGGATAATGAAAAACTGTTTTTT. This encodes CASSGAGGDNEKLFF. The gene calls are TRBV9 and TRBJ1-4; possibly TRBD1 for D (5 bases). V was trimmed by 3 bases and J by 4 bases, leaving 13 bases between them. This CDR3 is built from 15 residues. The germline gives CDR1 SGDLS, CDR2 YYNGEE.

The chain carries TRBV28 and TRBJ2-5; TRBD2 matches 16 bases. The CDR3 runs to 19 residues. J gave up 5 bases and V 5 bases, and 14 bases lay outside the gene matches. Per germline, CDR1 MDHEN and CDR2 SYDVKM. The CDR3 coding sequence is TGTGCCAGCAGTAGACCGGGACTAGCGGGAGGGCCGGGATTTGAGACCCAGTACTTC. Translated: CASSRPGLAGGPGFETQYF.

This chain joins TRBV14 and TRBJ2-5, with TRBD1 as a possible D gene (5 bases). Trimming cost V 6 bases and J 2 bases, with 16 bases left between them. CDR3 length equals 15 residues. The V gene's germline CDR1 is SGHDN and CDR2 FVKESK. DNA of the CDR3: TGTGCCAGCAGTCCAGGGTGGGCGCGGCAAGAGACCCAGTACTTC. Translated: CASSPGWARQETQYF.

The chain links TRBV7-6 to TRBJ2-7, with D possibly matching TRBD1 (6 bases). V shed 3 bases and J shed 6 bases, with 15 bases lying between them. Looked up from germline, CDR1 is SGHVS and CDR2 is FNYEAQ. This CDR3 is 14 amino acids long. The CDR3 region is CASSFSLGGSEQYF. In DNA form, the CDR3 reads TGTGCCAGCAGCTTTAGCCTAGGGGGTAGCGAGCAGTACTTC.

V and J are TRBV5-1 and TRBJ2-5, with 10 positions matching TRBD1. The V gene end was trimmed by 3 bases and the J gene end by 4 bases; junction bases not matched to a gene: 12. The V gene's germline CDR1 is SGHRS and CDR2 YFSETQ. CDR3 length: 17 residues. CDR3 in DNA: TGCGCCAGCAGCTGGCGGTTGTTTGGGACAGGGGTAGAGACCCAGTACTTC. It yields the protein CASSWRLFGTGVETQYF.

The rearrangement links TRBV6-5 to TRBJ1-1; D is uncertain. The CDR3 loop spans 15 amino acids. Between the trimmed V and J ends, which lost 6 bases and 4 bases, there was a span of 18 bases. Per germline, CDR1 MNHEY and CDR2 SVGAGI. The CDR3 DNA reads as TGTGCCAGCAGACCCTTGGTGGACTTGACCACTGAAGCTTTCTTT. Translation: CASRPLVDLTTEAFF.

The CDR3 sequence is CASSLAGSQETQYF. CDR3 bases: TGCGCCAGCAGCTTGGCCGGGTCCCAAGAGACCCAGTACTTC. J is TRBJ2-5 and V is TRBV5-1; D gene ambiguous. The CDR3 covers 14 residues. Germline lookup yields CDR1 SGHRS and CDR2 YFSETQ. V shed 0 bases and J shed 1 base, with 7 bases lying between them.

The chain uses TRBV4-1 and TRBJ1-4; no reliable D call. The CDR3 is 15 residues long. CDR1 and CDR2 from the germline V gene are MGHRA and YSYEKL. V was pared by 3 bases and J by 5 bases, with 13 bases between. The CDR3 DNA reads as TGCGCCAGCAGCCAGCTGCAGAGGTCGAATGAAAAACTGTTTTTT. It codes for CASSQLQRSNEKLFF.

The chain carries TRBV10-3 and TRBJ1-2; 7 bases map to TRBD1. Trimming cost V 3 bases and J 0 bases; bases outside gene matches: 4. This CDR3 contains 15 residues. The V gene's germline CDR1 is ENHRY and CDR2 SYGVKD. CDR3 DNA: TGTGCCATCAGTGACCGGGACAGAACTAACTATGGCTACACCTTC. It yields the protein CAISDRDRTNYGYTF.

This clone was detected only a few times. This chain's CDR3 is CASSDSGETQYF. In DNA, the CDR3 is TGTGCCAGCAGTGACAGTGGTGAGACCCAGTACTTC. The chain links TRBV25-1 to TRBJ2-5, with no clear D. CDR3 length: 12 amino acids. Germline V gene data show CDR1 as MGHDK and CDR2 as SYGVNS. V shed 3 bases and J shed 5 bases, with 7 bases lying between them. The full variable domain, completed using reference TRBV25-1 and TRBJ2-5, is EADIYQTPRYLVIGTGKKITLECSQTMGHDKMYWYQQDPGMELHLIHYSYGVNSTEKGDLSSESTVSRIRTEHFPLTLESARPSHTSQYLCASSDSGETQYFGPGTRLLVL.

The chain combines TRBV5-1 with TRBJ2-2; TRBD1 agrees at 10 bases. In germline, CDR1 is SGHRS, CDR2 YFSETQ. Unmatched junction bases numbered 2, after V lost 5 bases and J lost 4 bases. The CDR3 totals 14 residues. The CDR3 reads CASRGTGVTGELFF. CDR3 nucleotides: TGCGCCAGCAGGGGGACAGGGGTCACCGGGGAGCTGTTTTTT.

The gene calls are TRBV10-2 and TRBJ1-1, with 8 positions matching TRBD1. The CDR3 covers 13 residues. With 6 bases clipped from V and 4 bases from J, the junction kept 4 bases outside the gene matches. CDR1 and CDR2 (germline): WSHSY, SAAADI. The CDR3 sequence is CASREQGGTEAFF. CDR3 bases: TGCGCCAGCAGGGAACAGGGGGGCACTGAAGCTTTCTTT.

CDR3 sequence: CASRGGLAGYEQFF. CDR3 in DNA: TGTGCCAGCAGGGGGGGACTAGCGGGATATGAGCAGTTCTTC. This chain uses TRBV2 with TRBJ2-1; 13 bases map to TRBD2. Germline lookup yields CDR1 SNHLY and CDR2 FYNNEI. Losses at the gene ends were 6 bases for V and 8 bases for J; bases not matched to a gene: 4. This CDR3 is built from 14 residues.

The rearrangement joins TRBV6-1 to TRBJ1-1; possible D gene TRBD1, 5 bases. Germline loops: CDR1 MNHNS, CDR2 SASEGT. The CDR3 is 12 amino acids. The germline V and J ends were trimmed by 10 bases and 7 bases, with 16 bases remaining between them. DNA of the CDR3: TGTGCCACAGGACGGACACCCAATGAAGCTTTCTTT. Translation: CATGRTPNEAFF.

J is TRBJ1-2 and V is TRBV5-4; 8 bases match TRBD1. With 1 base clipped from V and 8 bases from J, the junction kept 19 bases outside the gene matches. The CDR3 is made up of 18 amino acids. The germline gives CDR1 SGHNT, CDR2 YYREEE (reference sequence). CDR3 loop: CASSLNIFRTGRSGGYTF. DNA for the CDR3: TGTGCCAGCAGCTTGAACATTTTCCGGACAGGGCGATCGGGGGGCTACACCTTC.

This clone was found a few times. The gene calls are TRBV15 and TRBJ1-6; D is unresolved. This CDR3 has 14 amino acids. Trimming left V 6 bases short and J 0 bases short, with 6 bases between. Germline V gives CDR1 LNHNV, CDR2 YYDKDF (reference sequence). The CDR3 DNA reads as TGTGCCACCAGTGAGCGCTCCTATAATTCACCCCTCCACTTT. Translation: CATSERSYNSPLHF.

The table lists this clone with a few counts. V usage is TRBV2 and J usage is TRBJ2-7, with 9 bases lining up with TRBD1. The CDR3 is 13 amino acids. The germline V gene has CDR1 SNHLY and CDR2 FYNNEI. The CDR3 sequence: CATEGTGSHEQYF. The CDR3 coding sequence is TGTGCGACAGAAGGGACAGGGAGCCACGAGCAGTACTTC.